These T cell receptor beta chains were read from a single sample in a study of blood T cell repertoires in COVID-19. Sequencing was performed with immunoSEQ multiplex PCR; in TCRdb, only in-frame clones are kept and a portion is missing. This table holds roughly 140,000 clones, about 86% found once. The sequencing input was PBMCs or T cells enriched from blood (not recorded which). Receptor source: a man in his fifties who had recovered from COVID-19. CDR3s include the opening cysteine and the closing phenylalanine or tryptophan. Fields, in order: V gene, D gene, J gene, clone size, CDR3 protein, CDR3 DNA. D genes are given only for firm matches. Size is stated for part of the rows, as once, few or many counts, or as a class when the clone is expanded.

>TRBV7-9|NA|TRBJ2-7|once
CASSLGQSSEQYF
TGTGCCAGCAGCTTAGGTCAGTCGTCGGAGCAGTACTTC
>TRBV7-9|TRBD1|TRBJ2-7|NA
CASRTGDRAYEQYF
TGTGCCAGCAGGACCGGGGACAGGGCCTACGAGCAGTACTTC
>TRBV7-2|TRBD1|TRBJ1-4|NA
CASSIQGGNEKLFF
TGTGCCAGCAGCATACAGGGGGGGAATGAAAAACTGTTTTTT
>TRBV3-1/TRBV3-2|NA|TRBJ2-7|NA
CASSPSGTEQYF
TGTGCCAGCAGCCCCTCCGGTACCGAGCAGTACTTC
>TRBV12-3/TRBV12-4|NA|TRBJ1-2|few
CASTARGRVGYTF
TGTGCCAGCACCGCAAGGGGGAGGGTAGGCTACACCTTC
>TRBV19|TRBD1|TRBJ1-1|NA
CASRTTDRGFTEAFF
TGTGCCAGTAGAACTACGGACAGGGGATTCACTGAAGCTTTCTTT
>TRBV30|NA|TRBJ1-2|once
CAWSVLSPVTVYTF
TGTGCCTGGAGTGTTTTGTCGCCGGTGACAGTCTACACCTTC
>TRBV19|TRBD2|TRBJ2-1|NA
CASSIPLAGAYNEQFF
TGTGCCAGTAGTATACCCCTAGCGGGAGCCTACAATGAGCAGTTCTTC
>TRBV14|NA|TRBJ1-1|NA
CASSQLGTRYTEAFF
TGTGCCAGCAGCCAATTGGGTACCAGGTACACTGAAGCTTTCTTT
>TRBV5-4|NA|TRBJ1-2|NA
CASSLDRASYGYTF
TGTGCCAGCAGCTTGGACAGGGCATCTTATGGCTACACCTTC
>TRBV5-5|TRBD1|TRBJ1-1|NA
CASSWGQGGRTEAFF
TGTGCCAGCAGCTGGGGACAGGGGGGTAGGACTGAAGCTTTCTTT
>TRBV6-6|TRBD1|TRBJ1-1|NA
CASSYFGRGLTEAFF
TGTGCCAGCAGTTATTTTGGCAGGGGGCTCACTGAAGCTTTCTTT
>TRBV7-3|NA|TRBJ1-3|NA
CASSLGGASGNTIYF
TGTGCCAGCAGCTTAGGGGGGGCTTCTGGAAACACCATATATTTT
>TRBV4-1|NA|TRBJ2-1|NA
CASSQLPRGSYNEQFF
TGCGCCAGCAGCCAACTCCCCCGGGGCTCCTACAATGAGCAGTTCTTC
>TRBV2|TRBD1|TRBJ1-2|NA
CASTGTYDRGATF
TGTGCCAGCACCGGAACGTACGACAGGGGTGCCACCTTC
>TRBV3-1/TRBV3-2|TRBD2|TRBJ2-3|NA
CASSERPGLAGPSTDTQYF
TGTGCCAGCAGCGAACGCCCGGGACTAGCGGGGCCTTCCACAGATACGCAGTATTTT
>TRBV7-2|NA|TRBJ1-5|once
CASSQEAGYNQPQHF
TGTGCCAGCAGTCAAGAGGCGGGGTACAATCAGCCCCAGCATTTT
>TRBV19|NA|TRBJ2-7|many
CASSKASRVYEQYF
TGTGCCAGTAGTAAGGCTAGCCGAGTCTACGAGCAGTACTTC
>TRBV7-3|TRBD1|TRBJ2-5|NA
CASSSQGGEETQYF
TGTGCCAGCAGCTCACAGGGGGGCGAAGAGACCCAGTACTTC
>TRBV5-1|TRBD1|TRBJ2-3|NA
CASSSTGGFRTDTQYF
TGCGCCAGCAGCTCGACAGGGGGCTTTCGGACAGATACGCAGTATTTT
>TRBV7-2|TRBD2|TRBJ2-1|NA
CASSTQLAGGRYEQFF
TGTGCCAGCAGCACCCAACTAGCGGGGGGGCGGTATGAGCAGTTCTTC
>TRBV19|TRBD2|TRBJ2-1|NA
CASRRERGGYNEQFF
TGTGCCAGTAGGCGCGAGCGGGGGGGCTACAATGAGCAGTTCTTC
>TRBV7-9|TRBD1|TRBJ1-6|NA
CASSTGQGANSPLHF
TGTGCCAGCAGCACCGGACAGGGGGCGAATTCACCCCTCCACTTT
>TRBV10-3|TRBD1|TRBJ1-3|once
CAIRTGGIMSSGNTIYF
TGTGCCATCCGGACAGGGGGTATAATGAGCTCTGGAAACACCATATATTTT
>TRBV6-5|NA|TRBJ1-6|few
CASSRGGGAESPLHF
TGTGCCAGCAGCCGCGGGGGTGGGGCGGAGTCACCCCTCCACTTT